These T cell receptor beta chains were read from a single sample in a study of cytomegalovirus exposure and HLA in healthy donors. Produced via immunoSEQ multiplex PCR; TCRdb's table is partial and in-frame only. This sample yields hundreds of thousands of clones, of which more than 60% are seen a single time; about 2.5% belongs to the top ten. Sequences were obtained from PBMCs. Source of these receptors: an older woman in good health and CMV-seropositive. The CDR3 runs from the conserved cysteine through the conserved F or W. A D gene is named only where the DNA matches it firmly. A clone size is listed for some rows: how often the clone was seen (once, few, many), or a class if it is expanded.

J: TRBJ2-6
V: TRBV7-9
size: NA
D: NA
DNA: TGTGCCACCCTGGTGAGCGCCTTCACTGGGGCCAACGTCCTGACTTTC
CDR3: CATLVSAFTGANVLTF

J: TRBJ2-3
V: TRBV27
size: NA
D: NA
DNA: TGTGCCAGCAGTTTCCGTCAGGGCGCAGATACGCAGTATTTT
CDR3: CASSFRQGADTQYF

J: TRBJ1-2
V: TRBV4-2
size: NA
D: TRBD1
DNA: TGTGCCAGCAGCCAAGGTGGACAGGAGGCTAGGGGCTACACCTTC
CDR3: CASSQGGQEARGYTF

J: TRBJ1-1
V: TRBV18
size: NA
D: NA
DNA: TGTGCCAGCTCGGCAGCGCCGGGAGCGGACACTGAAGCTTTCTTT
CDR3: CASSAAPGADTEAFF

J: TRBJ2-6
V: TRBV2
size: NA
D: TRBD1
DNA: TGTGCCAGCAGTGAATCCGACAGGGGAAGAAACGTCCTGACTTTC
CDR3: CASSESDRGRNVLTF

J: TRBJ1-1
V: TRBV10-3
size: NA
D: TRBD1
DNA: TGTGCCATCAGTGAGAGACAGGGGGCGAACACTGAAGCTTTCTTT
CDR3: CAISERQGANTEAFF

J: TRBJ1-2
V: TRBV5-6
size: NA
D: TRBD1
DNA: TGTGCCAGCAGCCTACAGGGGAACTATGGCTACACCTTC
CDR3: CASSLQGNYGYTF

J: TRBJ2-7
V: TRBV29-1
size: few
D: NA
DNA: TGCAGCGGGGCCTTCGGCGCCCAGGGTGGTTGGGAGCAGTACTTC
CDR3: CSGAFGAQGGWEQYF

J: TRBJ2-1
V: TRBV5-8
size: NA
D: TRBD2
DNA: TGTGCCAGCAGCTTGGATCCCGCGGGAGCCTACAATGAGCAGTTCTTC
CDR3: CASSLDPAGAYNEQFF

J: TRBJ2-3
V: TRBV5-1
size: NA
D: NA
DNA: TGCGCCAGCAGCTTGGAACCGGGATCCGGCCTTACAGATACGCAGTATTTT
CDR3: CASSLEPGSGLTDTQYF